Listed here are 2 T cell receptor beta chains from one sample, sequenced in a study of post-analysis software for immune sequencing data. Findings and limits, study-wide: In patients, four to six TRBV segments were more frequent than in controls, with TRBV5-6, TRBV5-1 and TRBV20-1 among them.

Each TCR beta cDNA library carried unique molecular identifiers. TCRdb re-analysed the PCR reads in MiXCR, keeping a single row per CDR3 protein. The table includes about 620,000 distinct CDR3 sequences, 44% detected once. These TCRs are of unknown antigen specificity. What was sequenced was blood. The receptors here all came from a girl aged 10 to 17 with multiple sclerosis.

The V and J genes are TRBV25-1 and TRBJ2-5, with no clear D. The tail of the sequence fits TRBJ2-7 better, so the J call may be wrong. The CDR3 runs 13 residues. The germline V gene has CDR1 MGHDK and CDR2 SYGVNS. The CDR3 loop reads CASSFAFSGEQYF. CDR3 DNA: TGTGCCAGCAGCTTTGCGTTCTCGGGCGAGCAGTACTTC.

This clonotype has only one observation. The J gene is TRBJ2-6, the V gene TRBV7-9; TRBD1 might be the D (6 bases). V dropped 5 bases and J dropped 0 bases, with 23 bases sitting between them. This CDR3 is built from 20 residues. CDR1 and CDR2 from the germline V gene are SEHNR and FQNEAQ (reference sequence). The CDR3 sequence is CASSRVRDTEFLSGANVLTF. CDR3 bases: TGTGCCAGCAGCCGCGTAAGGGACACGGAGTTCCTCTCTGGGGCCAACGTCCTGACTTTC.